The clone carrying this T cell receptor beta chain occurred a few times. The sample comes from a study of cytomegalovirus exposure and HLA in healthy donors. With 60 Vbeta and 13 Jbeta primers, the PCR was carried out. The table came from immunoSEQ multiplex PCR; TCRdb's copy has only in-frame clones and leaves some out. Of some 52,000 clones in the sample, around 70% were seen once. The CDR3 is 14 amino acids. The V and J ends lost 1 base and 3 bases, in that order; junction bases with no gene match: 2. The germline gives CDR1 LGHNA, CDR2 YSLEER. What was sequenced was PBMCs. The gene calls are TRBV4-3 and TRBJ2-7; TRBD1 aligns across 8 bases. This sequence was found in a woman aged 50 to 65 in good health and CMV-seronegative. CDR3 loop: CASSQGTGFYEQYF. As DNA, the CDR3 is TGCGCCAGCAGCCAAGGGACAGGGTTCTACGAGCAGTACTTC.